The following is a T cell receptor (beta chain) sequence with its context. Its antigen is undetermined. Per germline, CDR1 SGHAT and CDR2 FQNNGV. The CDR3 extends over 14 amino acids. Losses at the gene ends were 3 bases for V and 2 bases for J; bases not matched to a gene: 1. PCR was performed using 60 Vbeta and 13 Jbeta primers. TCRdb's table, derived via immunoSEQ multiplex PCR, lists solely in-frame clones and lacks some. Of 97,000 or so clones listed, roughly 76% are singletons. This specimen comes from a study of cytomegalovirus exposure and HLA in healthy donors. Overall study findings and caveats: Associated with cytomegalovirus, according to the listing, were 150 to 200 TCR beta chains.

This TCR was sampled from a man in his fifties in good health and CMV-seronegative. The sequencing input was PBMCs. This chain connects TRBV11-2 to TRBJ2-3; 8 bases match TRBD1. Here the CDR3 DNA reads TGTGCCAGCAGCTTGGACAGGGTCACAGATACGCAGTATTTT. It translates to CASSLDRVTDTQYF.